This passage covers 25 T cell receptor beta chains from one sample sequenced in a study of spatial heterogeneity in lung cancer. Regarding time point: sample taken at primary tumor resection. Regarding the study as a whole: Tumor mutation count correlated with how many alpha and beta TCRs expanded intratumorally.

TCRdb processed the 5' RACE reads anew with MiXCR; each CDR3 protein has one entry. The sample holds about 7,900 distinct CDR3 sequences, about 7% seen once. The antigens these receptors bind are not known. The material was lung tumor tissue, obtained at surgery. The receptors shown here come from a female donor with early-stage non-small cell lung cancer.

In this sample, this clonotype turned up many times. The gene calls are TRBV11-3 and TRBJ2-2; 13 nucleotides line up with TRBD2. V gave up 4 bases and J gave up 3 bases; unmatched junction bases: 2. The CDR3 sequence is 16 residues long. CDR1 is SGHNT, CDR2 YENEEA, per germline. The CDR3 reads CASSSGLAGYTGELFF. CDR3 DNA: TGTGCCAGCAGCTCGGGACTAGCGGGGTACACCGGGGAGCTGTTTTTT. The variable domain in full, with the rest retrieved from reference TRBV11-3 and TRBJ2-2, is EAGVVQSPRYKIIEKKQPVAFWCNPISGHNTLYWYLQNLGQGPELLIRYENEEAVDDSQLPKDRFSAERLKGVDSTLKIQPAELGDSAVYLCASSSGLAGYTGELFFGEGSRLTVL.

Ten or more counts support this clonotype. The V and J genes are TRBV28 and TRBJ2-7, with TRBD1 identical over 9 bases. This CDR3 comprises 14 residues. The V segment lost 6 bases and the J segment 7 bases; nucleotides outside the gene matches: 10. Germline CDR1 reads MDHEN; CDR2 reads SYDVKM. CDR3: CASRGGQGFLEQYF. CDR3 sequence (DNA): TGTGCCAGCAGGGGGGGACAGGGCTTCCTTGAGCAGTACTTC.

This clonotype is medium-sized (0.01 to 0.1%) by share. The chain recombines TRBV5-1 with TRBJ1-5; D unresolved. The V gene's germline CDR1 is SGHRS and CDR2 YFSETQ. With 7 bases removed from V and 2 bases from J, the gap between germline ends came to 25 bases. This CDR3 comprises 18 residues. CDR3 coding DNA: TGCGCCAGCTCAATTGGGCCCCGGTTTCGGGGTGGCAATCAGCCCCAGCATTTT. It encodes CASSIGPRFRGGNQPQHF.

This clonotype counts as medium-sized. The V gene is TRBV7-2, the J gene TRBJ2-7, with 8 bases lining up with TRBD2. V dropped 5 bases and J dropped 4; count of bases not matched to a gene: 13. Germline CDR1 reads SGHTA; CDR2 reads FQGNSA. CDR3 size: 16 residues. This chain's CDR3 is CASSPRGREGRYEQYF. CDR3 nucleotides: TGTGCCAGCAGCCCAAGGGGTCGGGAGGGCAGGTACGAGCAGTACTTC.

This clonotype was counted at least ten times. The CDR3: CAISDPPGLKYYEQYF. CDR3 in DNA: TGTGCCATCAGTGACCCCCCGGGCCTCAAATACTACGAGCAGTACTTC. The genes are TRBV10-3 and TRBJ2-7, with D unresolved. With 3 bases removed from V and 3 bases from J, the gap between germline ends came to 18 bases. The CDR3 totals 16 residues. CDR1 is ENHRY and CDR2 is SYGVKD in the germline V gene.

This clonotype was detected ten times or more. The chain carries TRBV2 and TRBJ2-1; D is perhaps TRBD1 or TRBD2 (5 bases each). Germline lookup yields CDR1 SNHLY and CDR2 FYNNEI. The CDR3 has 13 residues. V gave up 6 bases and J gave up 5 bases, with 11 bases separating them. CDR3 nucleotide sequence: TGTGCCAGCAGCCGGGACCGAGACAATGAGCAGTTCTTC. Protein sequence: CASSRDRDNEQFF.

This clonotype was seen many times. The chain uses TRBV7-3 and TRBJ2-1; 9 bases are shared with TRBD2. The CDR3 contains 13 residues. V lost 1 base to trimming and J lost 16 bases; unmatched junction nucleotides: 8. Germline V gene data show CDR1 as SGHTA and CDR2 as FQGTGA. The chain's CDR3 is CASSLIAGGFLFF. DNA for the CDR3: TGTGCCAGCAGCTTAATCGCGGGAGGGTTCCTTTTCTTC.

This clonotype rates as medium-sized. The chain uses TRBV7-9 and TRBJ2-5, with no clear D. Trimming cost V 2 bases and J 5 bases, with 3 bases left between them. CDR1 is SEHNR, CDR2 FQNEAQ, per germline (reference sequence). The CDR3 is 11 residues long. In DNA form, the CDR3 reads TGTGCCAGCAGCTTATCTGAGACCCAGTACTTC. Translating it yields CASSLSETQYF.

This clonotype is medium-sized within its sample. This sequence joins TRBV11-2 and TRBJ2-1, with 7 nucleotides matching TRBD2. This CDR3 is built from 15 residues. With 5 bases clipped from V and 6 bases from J, the junction kept 10 bases outside the gene matches. Per germline, CDR1 SGHAT and CDR2 FQNNGV. The CDR3 sequence is CASSIMGGSRNEQFF. CDR3 nucleotides: TGTGCCAGCAGCATCATGGGCGGGAGTCGCAATGAGCAGTTCTTC.

This clonotype was observed at least ten times. This chain connects TRBV18 to TRBJ1-6, with 10 nucleotides matching TRBD1. This CDR3 is built from 14 residues. V was pared by 3 bases and J by 8 bases, with 1 base of the junction left unmatched. CDR1 KGHSH and CDR2 LQKENI come from the germline V gene. The CDR3 DNA sequence: TGTGCCAGCTCACCCGGGACAGGGGATTCACCCCTCCACTTT. It is translated as CASSPGTGDSPLHF.

This clonotype was observed many times. V and J are TRBV5-1 and TRBJ1-1; D unclear. Trimming removed 0 bases from V and 1 base from J, with 10 bases in between. CDR3 size: 15 residues. In germline, CDR1 is SGHRS, CDR2 YFSETQ. Here the CDR3 reads CASSLGWRGNTEAFF. CDR3 nucleotides: TGCGCCAGCAGCTTGGGTTGGCGCGGGAACACTGAAGCTTTCTTT.

There are many counts of this clonotype. The rearrangement links TRBV5-4 to TRBJ2-7; D tentatively fits TRBD1 or TRBD2 (5 bases each). Trimming pared 4 bases from V and 1 base from J, leaving 12 bases between. The CDR3 spans 14 residues. Germline V CDR1 and CDR2: SGHNT, YYREEE (reference sequence). The CDR3 protein is CASSPGTGSYEQYF. The CDR3 DNA follows: TGTGCCAGCAGCCCCGGGACGGGGTCCTACGAGCAGTACTTC. Together with reference TRBV5-4 and TRBJ2-7, the CDR3 gives the full variable domain: ETGVTQSPTHLIKTRGQQVTLRCSSQSGHNTVSWYQQALGQGPQFIFQYYREEENGRGNFPPRFSGLQFPNYSSELNVNALELDDSALYLCASSPGTGSYEQYFGPGTRLTVT.

This clonotype counts as medium-sized. The chain is built from TRBV20-1 and TRBJ2-7; D unclear. The V end lost 1 base, the J end lost 2 bases, and 12 bases lay between the germline ends. Germline CDR1 is DFQATT and CDR2 is SNEGSKA (reference sequence). The CDR3 spans 14 residues. This chain's CDR3 is CSARGQVGTYEQYF. As DNA, the CDR3 is TGCAGTGCTAGAGGTCAGGTGGGCACCTACGAGCAGTACTTC.

Relative to its sample, this clonotype is medium-sized. Germline and junction disagree at one end, which may indicate a read error. The chain links TRBV4-1 to TRBJ1-3; D unresolved. In germline, CDR1 is MGHRA, CDR2 YSYEKL. There are 16 residues in the CDR3. Written as DNA, the CDR3 is TGCGCCAGCAGTCAAGATTGGGCAGGCTCTGGAAACACCATATATTTT. This codes for CASSQDWAGSGNTIYF.

This clonotype is deemed medium-sized. The CDR3 DNA is TGCGCCAGCAGCCGGTCCACGACAGGGGGCTTTACTGAAGCTTTCTTT. It is translated as CASSRSTTGGFTEAFF. This sequence joins TRBV5-1 and TRBJ1-1; 10 bases fit TRBD1. Germline V gene sequence: CDR1 SGHRS, CDR2 YFSETQ. This CDR3 is built from 16 residues. The ends lost 4 bases at V and 5 bases at J; junction bases unmatched: 11.

This clonotype occurred many times. The V and J genes are TRBV5-4 and TRBJ2-1; D is ambiguous. There are 12 residues in the CDR3. Germline lookup yields CDR1 SGHNT and CDR2 YYREEE (reference sequence). Trimming stripped 3 bases from V and 7 bases from J, with 8 bases between. The CDR3 nucleotides are TGTGCCAGCAGCTCAGAGCAGAATGAGCAGTTCTTC. Protein product: CASSSEQNEQFF.

This clonotype was observed at least ten times. The rearrangement links TRBV5-1 to TRBJ1-1; D unresolved. The CDR3 spans 16 residues. Germline CDR1 reads SGHRS; CDR2 reads YFSETQ. Trimming cost V 4 bases and J 1 base, with 17 bases left between them. CDR3 protein: CASSPDGLRRNTEAFF. The CDR3 nucleotides read TGCGCCAGCAGCCCGGACGGTTTACGGCGGAACACTGAAGCTTTCTTT.

The sample holds many counts of this clonotype. The chain combines TRBV7-9 with TRBJ2-1, with no clear D. The germline gives CDR1 SEHNR, CDR2 FQNEAQ (reference sequence). V was cut by 0 bases and J by 0 bases, with 6 bases left in between. The CDR3 consists of 15 residues. The DNA of the CDR3 is TGTGCCAGCAGCTTAGCGGGAACCTCCTACAATGAGCAGTTCTTC. It is translated as CASSLAGTSYNEQFF.

By sample fraction, this clonotype is medium-sized. The V gene is TRBV6-5, the J gene TRBJ2-3, with D possibly matching TRBD2 (6 bases). The ends were cut back, 7 bases at V and 0 bases at J, with 17 bases in the middle. The CDR3 consists of 16 residues. Germline lookup yields CDR1 MNHEY and CDR2 SVGAGI. The CDR3 DNA reads as TGTGCCAGCACCCGTCGGCGCGGGATTAGCACAGATACGCAGTATTTT. Encoded protein: CASTRRRGISTDTQYF.

The table lists this clonotype with many counts. For the CDR3, the DNA is TGCGCCAGCAGTGAGCGAAGGGTGGGCTCCTACGAGCAGTACTTC. Translating it yields CASSERRVGSYEQYF. The chain is built from TRBV10-2 and TRBJ2-7, with D uncertain. This CDR3 region has 15 residues. The germline gives CDR1 WSHSY, CDR2 SAAADI. V was trimmed by 2 bases and J by 0 bases, leaving 11 bases between them.

This clonotype showed up many times. The chain couples TRBV28 to TRBJ2-1, with TRBD2 identical over 9 bases. The trim removed 5 bases at V and 4 bases at J, leaving 6 bases unmatched. Germline CDR1 reads MDHEN; CDR2 reads SYDVKM. The CDR3 runs 15 residues. The CDR3 loop is CASSLLAGGYNEQFF. CDR3 DNA sequence: TGTGCCAGCAGTCTACTAGCGGGCGGGTACAATGAGCAGTTCTTC.

In this sample, this clonotype is large (0.1 to 1%). The CDR3 reads CASSLGRDQPQHF. In DNA form, the CDR3 reads TGCGCCAGCAGCTTGGGACGGGATCAGCCCCAGCATTTT. J is TRBJ1-5 and V is TRBV5-1; the D is unclear. Germline V gives CDR1 SGHRS, CDR2 YFSETQ. The V and J ends lost 0 bases and 5 bases respectively, with 6 bases between them. The CDR3 contains 13 residues.

In its sample, this clonotype ranks as medium-sized. The chain employs TRBV18 and TRBJ2-5; TRBD1 matches at 7 bases. From germline, CDR1 is KGHSH and CDR2 LQKENI. J was trimmed by 2 bases and V by 8 bases; bases with no gene match: 5. The CDR3 is made up of 13 amino acids. As DNA, the CDR3 is TGTGCCAGCCTGCCGGGACAGCAAGAGACCCAGTACTTC. Translating gives CASLPGQQETQYF.

This clonotype was observed at least ten times. V and J are TRBV20-1 and TRBJ2-3; TRBD2 aligns across 11 bases. The V gene end was trimmed by 1 base and the J gene end by 4 bases; junction bases not matched to a gene: 1. The CDR3 is made up of 14 amino acids. Germline values: CDR1 DFQATT, CDR2 SNEGSKA (reference sequence). CDR3 protein: CSARVAGGADTQYF. As DNA, the CDR3 is TGCAGTGCTAGAGTAGCGGGAGGGGCAGATACGCAGTATTTT.

This clonotype was counted a few times. Possible read error: a much larger clone is one base away. The V and J genes are TRBV9 and TRBJ2-7; no reliable D call. This CDR3 has 13 residues. CDR1 and CDR2 (germline): SGDLS, YYNGEE. The CDR3 nucleotides are TGTGTCAGCAGCGCGAGACCTGGGTACGAGCAGTACTTC. It translates to CVSSARPGYEQYF.